Listed below are T cell receptor beta chains from one sample, sequenced in a study of shared clonotypes between healthy human individuals. The protocol was immunoSEQ multiplex PCR, while the TCRdb copy is restricted to in-frame clones and leaves out a portion. The data contain 2 million to 2.5 million clones, less than 95% of them singletons. Sequenced: naive CD8+ T cells sorted from blood. The receptors come from a man aged 18 to 30 in good health. Each CDR3 is given with its conserved first and last residue. The D gene is left open where the match is weak. For some rows the clone size is stated as once, few or many, or as a class when expanded; others skip it.

.,TRBV2,TRBJ1-1,TRBD1,CASRETGENTEAFF,TGTGCCAGCAGGGAGACAGGGGAGAACACTGAAGCTTTCTTT
.,TRBV11-2,TRBJ1-5,.,CASSRNSNQPQHF,TGTGCCAGCAGCAGAAATAGCAATCAGCCCCAGCATTTT
.,TRBV9,TRBJ2-7,.,CASSVDGGPEREQYF,TGTGCCAGCAGCGTAGACGGGGGGCCTGAAAGGGAGCAGTACTTC
.,TRBV30,TRBJ2-7,.,CAWSYGETYEQYF,TGTGCCTGGAGTTATGGCGAAACCTACGAGCAGTACTTC
.,TRBV4-1,TRBJ2-5,.,CASSQDSVAEETQYF,TGCGCCAGCAGCCAAGATTCAGTAGCGGAAGAGACCCAGTACTTC
.,TRBV2,TRBJ1-2,TRBD1,CASSDINDREALAAF,TGTGCCAGCAGTGACATTAACGACAGGGAAGCTCTGGCCGCCTTC
.,TRBV5-4,TRBJ2-5,TRBD2,CASSLDPSGAGETQYF,TGTGCCAGCAGCTTGGATCCGAGCGGGGCTGGAGAGACCCAGTACTTC
.,TRBV2,TRBJ2-1,.,CASSVLGEQFF,TGTGCCAGCAGTGTTCTAGGGGAGCAGTTCTTC
.,TRBV6-6,TRBJ2-7,TRBD2,CASTNQRGGVDEQYF,TGTGCCAGCACCAACCAGCGGGGGGGCGTCGACGAGCAGTACTTC
.,TRBV9,TRBJ2-5,.,CASSADSGAVAQYF,TGTGCCAGCAGCGCGGACAGTGGTGCGGTGGCCCAGTACTTC
.,TRBV11-2,TRBJ2-1,.,CASSLAASAYNEQFF,TGTGCCAGCAGCTTAGCGGCTAGCGCTTACAATGAGCAGTTCTTC
.,TRBV6-1,TRBJ2-5,TRBD2,CASSETLISGRETQYF,TGTGCCAGCAGTGAGACCCTGATTAGCGGGCGAGAGACCCAGTACTTC
.,TRBV6-1,TRBJ1-6,.,CASSEWDIKVVDSPLHF,TGTGCCAGCAGTGAATGGGACATAAAGGTGGTTGATTCACCCCTCCACTTT
.,TRBV6-6,TRBJ1-1,.,CASSYSGSEAFF,TGTGCCAGCAGTTACTCGGGGAGTGAAGCTTTCTTT
.,TRBV2,TRBJ2-1,TRBD2,CASSEGTSGRLDNEQFF,TGTGCCAGCAGTGAAGGGACTAGCGGGAGACTCGACAATGAGCAGTTCTTC
.,TRBV4-1,TRBJ2-3,.,CASTPLPGDTQYF,TGCGCCAGCACCCCCCTCCCCGGGGATACGCAGTATTTT
.,TRBV10-1,TRBJ2-7,.,CASSPARSAYEQYF,TGCGCCAGCAGTCCAGCCAGGTCGGCCTACGAGCAGTACTTC
.,TRBV7-2,TRBJ2-1,TRBD1,CASSSYRDRPLIHNEQFF,TGTGCCAGCAGCTCGTACCGGGACAGACCCCTAATCCACAATGAGCAGTTCTTC
.,TRBV28,TRBJ1-3,.,CASSFQGSGNTIYF,TGTGCCAGCAGTTTCCAGGGTTCTGGAAACACCATATATTTT
.,TRBV11-2,TRBJ2-7,.,CASSLMEGGEQYF,TGTGCCAGCAGCCTGATGGAGGGGGGGGAGCAGTACTTC
.,TRBV29-1,TRBJ2-3,.,CSVPVRDTQYF,TGCAGCGTCCCTGTACGGGATACGCAGTATTTT
.,TRBV11-2,TRBJ2-7,.,CASRLVGAGPYEQYF,TGTGCCAGCAGACTGGTTGGGGCCGGACCCTACGAGCAGTACTTC
.,TRBV9,TRBJ1-4,.,CASSDIGGGEKLFF,TGTGCCAGCAGCGACATAGGAGGGGGTGAAAAACTGTTTTTT
few,TRBV9,TRBJ2-2,.,CASSVGAGVNTGELFF,TGTGCCAGCAGCGTAGGTGCAGGGGTAAACACCGGGGAGCTGTTTTTT
.,TRBV10-2,TRBJ2-3,TRBD2,CASTGGGFSTDTQYF,TGCGCCAGCACGGGCGGGGGTTTTTCTACAGATACGCAGTATTTT
.,TRBV5-4,TRBJ2-5,TRBD2,CASSPDGVAGRETQYF,TGTGCCAGCAGCCCCGACGGGGTAGCGGGGCGGGAGACCCAGTACTTC
.,TRBV15,TRBJ2-2,.,CATSRAPLSGELFF,TGTGCCACCAGCAGAGCGCCCCTCAGCGGGGAGCTGTTTTTT
.,TRBV11-2,TRBJ2-7,.,CASSFQGHSYEQYF,TGTGCCAGCAGCTTCCAGGGCCACTCCTACGAGCAGTACTTC
.,TRBV7-2,TRBJ2-2,.,CASSLLLDNTGELFF,TGTGCCAGCAGCCTTCTACTAGATAACACCGGGGAGCTGTTTTTT
.,TRBV27,TRBJ1-2,TRBD1,CASSSFGQGGYGYTF,TGTGCCAGCAGTTCGTTTGGACAGGGTGGCTATGGCTACACCTTC